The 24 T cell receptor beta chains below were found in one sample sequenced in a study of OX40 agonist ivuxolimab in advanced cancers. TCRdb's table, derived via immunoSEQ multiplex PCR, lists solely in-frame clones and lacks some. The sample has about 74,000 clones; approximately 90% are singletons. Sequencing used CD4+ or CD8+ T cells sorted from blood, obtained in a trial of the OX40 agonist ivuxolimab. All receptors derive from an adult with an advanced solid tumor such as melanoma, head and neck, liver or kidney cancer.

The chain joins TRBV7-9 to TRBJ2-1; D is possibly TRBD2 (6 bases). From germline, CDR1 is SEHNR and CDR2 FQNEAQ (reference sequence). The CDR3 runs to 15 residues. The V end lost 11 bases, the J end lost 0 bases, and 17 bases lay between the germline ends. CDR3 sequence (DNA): TGTGCCCTTAGCGGAGACATTAGCTCCTACAATGAGCAGTTCTTC. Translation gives CALSGDISSYNEQFF.

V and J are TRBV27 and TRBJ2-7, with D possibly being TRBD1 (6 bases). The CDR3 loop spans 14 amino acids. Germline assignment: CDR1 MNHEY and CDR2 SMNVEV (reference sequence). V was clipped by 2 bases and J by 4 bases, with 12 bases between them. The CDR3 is CASSLTTQGYEQYF. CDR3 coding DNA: TGTGCCAGCAGTTTAACTACTCAGGGGTACGAGCAGTACTTC.

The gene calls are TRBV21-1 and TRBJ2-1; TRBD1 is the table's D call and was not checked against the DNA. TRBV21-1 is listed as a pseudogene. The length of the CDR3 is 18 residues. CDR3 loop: CASSKALSTGAYYNEQFF. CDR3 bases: TGTGCCAGCAGCAAAGCGCTTTCGACAGGGGCATACTACAATGAGCAGTTCTTC.

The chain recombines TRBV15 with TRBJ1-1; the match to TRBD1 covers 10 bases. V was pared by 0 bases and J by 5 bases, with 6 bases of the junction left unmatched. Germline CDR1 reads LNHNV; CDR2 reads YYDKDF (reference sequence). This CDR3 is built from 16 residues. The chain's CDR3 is CATSRDKDRGETEAFF. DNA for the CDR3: TGTGCCACCAGCAGAGATAAGGACAGGGGGGAGACTGAAGCTTTCTTT.

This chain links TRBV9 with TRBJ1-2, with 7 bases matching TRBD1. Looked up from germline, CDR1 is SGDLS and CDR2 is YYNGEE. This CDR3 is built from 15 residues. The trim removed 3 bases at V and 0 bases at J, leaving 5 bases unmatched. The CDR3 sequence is CASSGSGTANYGYTF. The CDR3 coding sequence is TGTGCCAGCAGCGGATCCGGGACAGCTAACTATGGCTACACCTTC. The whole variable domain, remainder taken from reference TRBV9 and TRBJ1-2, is DSGVTQTPKHLITATGQRVTLRCSPRSGDLSVYWYQQSLDQGLQFLIQYYNGEERAKGNILERFSAQQFPDLHSELNLSSLELGDSALYFCASSGSGTANYGYTFGSGTRLTVV.

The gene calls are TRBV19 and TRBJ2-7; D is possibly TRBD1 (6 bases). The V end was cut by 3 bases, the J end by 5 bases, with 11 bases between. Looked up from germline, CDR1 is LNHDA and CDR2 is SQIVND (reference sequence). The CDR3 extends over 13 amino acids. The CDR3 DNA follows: TGTGCCAGTAGTATCACAGGGATCCACGAGCAGTACTTC. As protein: CASSITGIHEQYF.

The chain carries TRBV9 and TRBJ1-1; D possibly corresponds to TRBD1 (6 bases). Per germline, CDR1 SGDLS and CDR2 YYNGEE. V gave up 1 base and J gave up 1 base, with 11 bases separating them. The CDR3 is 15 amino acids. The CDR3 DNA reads TGTGCCAGCAGCGTATACGGGGGCACGAACACTGAAGCTTTCTTT. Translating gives CASSVYGGTNTEAFF.

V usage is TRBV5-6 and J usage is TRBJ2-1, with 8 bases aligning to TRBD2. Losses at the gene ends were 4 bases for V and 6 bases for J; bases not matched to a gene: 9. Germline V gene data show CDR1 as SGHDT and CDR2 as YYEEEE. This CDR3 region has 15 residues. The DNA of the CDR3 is TGTGCCAGCAGCCCCTTGGCGGGAGGCTTCAATGAGCAGTTCTTC. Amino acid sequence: CASSPLAGGFNEQFF.

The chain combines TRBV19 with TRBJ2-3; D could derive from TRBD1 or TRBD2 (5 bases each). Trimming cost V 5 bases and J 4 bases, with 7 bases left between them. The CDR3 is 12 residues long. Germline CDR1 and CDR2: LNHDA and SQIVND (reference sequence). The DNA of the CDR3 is TGTGCCAGTAGTGGGGGAGCAGATACGCAGTATTTT. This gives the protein CASSGGADTQYF.

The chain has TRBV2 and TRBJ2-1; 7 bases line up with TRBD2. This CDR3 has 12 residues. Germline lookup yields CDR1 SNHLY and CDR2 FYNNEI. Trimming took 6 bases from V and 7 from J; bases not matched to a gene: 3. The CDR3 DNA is TGTGCCAGCAGGGGGGGGAGGAATGAGCAGTTCTTC. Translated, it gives CASRGGRNEQFF.

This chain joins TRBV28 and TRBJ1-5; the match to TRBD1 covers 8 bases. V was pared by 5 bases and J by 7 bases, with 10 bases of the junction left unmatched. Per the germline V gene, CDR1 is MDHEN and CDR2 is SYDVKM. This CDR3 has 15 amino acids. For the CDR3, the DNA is TGTGCCAGCAGTCGCCCGACAGGGGAGGGGCAGCCCCAGCATTTT. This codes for CASSRPTGEGQPQHF.

CDR3 amino acids: CASSLERSYNEQFF. Written as DNA, the CDR3 is TGTGCCAGCAGCTTGGAACGGTCCTACAATGAGCAGTTCTTC. The V gene is TRBV7-3, the J gene TRBJ2-1; D gene ambiguous. Germline CDR1 and CDR2: SGHTA and FQGTGA. This CDR3 contains 14 residues. Trimming removed 3 bases at V and 1 base at J, with 7 bases between.

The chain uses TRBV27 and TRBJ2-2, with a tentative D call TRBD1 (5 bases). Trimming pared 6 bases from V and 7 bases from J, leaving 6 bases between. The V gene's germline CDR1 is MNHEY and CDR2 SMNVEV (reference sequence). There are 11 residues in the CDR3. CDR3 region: CASSQGGELFF. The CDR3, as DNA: TGTGCCAGCAGCCAGGGCGGGGAGCTGTTTTTT.

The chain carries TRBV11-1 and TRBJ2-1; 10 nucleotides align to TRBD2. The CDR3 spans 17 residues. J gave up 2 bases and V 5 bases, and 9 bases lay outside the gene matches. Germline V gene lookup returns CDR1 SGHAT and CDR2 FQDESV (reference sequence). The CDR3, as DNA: TGTGCCAGCAGCCCTGGGACTAGCGCAACGACCTACAATGAGCAGTTCTTC. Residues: CASSPGTSATTYNEQFF. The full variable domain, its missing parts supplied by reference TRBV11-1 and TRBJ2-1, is EAEVAQSPRYKITEKSQAVAFWCDPISGHATLYWYRQILGQGPELLVQFQDESVVDDSQLPKDRFSAERLKGVDSTLKIQPAELGDSAMYLCASSPGTSATTYNEQFFGPGTRLTVL.

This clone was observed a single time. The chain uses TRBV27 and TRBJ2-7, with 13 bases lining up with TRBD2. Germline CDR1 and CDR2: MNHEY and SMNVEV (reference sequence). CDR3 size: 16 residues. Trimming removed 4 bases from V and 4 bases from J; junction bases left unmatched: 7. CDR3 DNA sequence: TGTGCCAGCAGTTCCCTCTCGGGACTAGCGGGGTACGAGCAGTACTTC. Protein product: CASSSLSGLAGYEQYF.

The CDR3 reads CASSQEQITEAFF. As DNA, the CDR3 is TGTGCCAGCAGCCAAGAACAGATCACTGAAGCTTTCTTT. The chain joins TRBV14 to TRBJ1-1; D not resolved. Germline-derived CDR1 and CDR2 are SGHDN and FVKESK. The length of the CDR3 is 13 residues. Trimming shortened V by 0 bases and J by 4 bases, and 6 bases separated the two germline ends.

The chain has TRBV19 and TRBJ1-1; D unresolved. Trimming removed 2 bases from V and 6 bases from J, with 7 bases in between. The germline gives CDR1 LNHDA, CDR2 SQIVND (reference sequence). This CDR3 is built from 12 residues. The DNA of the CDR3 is TGTGCCAGTAGTATATGGGGAGCTGAAGCTTTCTTT. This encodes CASSIWGAEAFF. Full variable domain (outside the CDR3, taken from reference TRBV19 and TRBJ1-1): DGGITQSPKYLFRKEGQNVTLSCEQNLNHDAMYWYRQDPGQGLRLIYYSQIVNDFQKGDIAEGYSVSREKKESFPLTVTSAQKNPTAFYLCASSIWGAEAFFGQGTRLTVV.

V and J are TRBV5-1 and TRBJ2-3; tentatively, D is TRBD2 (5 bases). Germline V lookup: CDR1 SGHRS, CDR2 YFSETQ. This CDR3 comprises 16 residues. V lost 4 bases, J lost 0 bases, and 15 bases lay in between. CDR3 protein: CASSQDFSASTDTQYF. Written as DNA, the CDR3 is TGCGCCAGCAGCCAAGACTTTAGCGCGAGCACAGATACGCAGTATTTT. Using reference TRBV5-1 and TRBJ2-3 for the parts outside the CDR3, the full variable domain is KAGVTQTPRYLIKTRGQQVTLSCSPISGHRSVSWYQQTPGQGLQFLFEYFSETQRNKGNFPGRFSGRQFSNSRSEMNVSTLELGDSALYLCASSQDFSASTDTQYFGPGTRLTVL.

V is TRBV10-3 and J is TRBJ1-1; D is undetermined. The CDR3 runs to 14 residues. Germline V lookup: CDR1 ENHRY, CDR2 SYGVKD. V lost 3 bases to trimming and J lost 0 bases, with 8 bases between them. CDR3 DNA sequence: TGTGCCATCAGTGACAGTGGGATGAACACTGAAGCTTTCTTT. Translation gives CAISDSGMNTEAFF.

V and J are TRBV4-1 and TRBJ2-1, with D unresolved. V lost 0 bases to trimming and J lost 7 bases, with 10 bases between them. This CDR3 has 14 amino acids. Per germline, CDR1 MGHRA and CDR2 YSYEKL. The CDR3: CASSQDNGRNEQFF. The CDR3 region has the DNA TGCGCCAGCAGCCAAGACAACGGCCGGAATGAGCAGTTCTTC.

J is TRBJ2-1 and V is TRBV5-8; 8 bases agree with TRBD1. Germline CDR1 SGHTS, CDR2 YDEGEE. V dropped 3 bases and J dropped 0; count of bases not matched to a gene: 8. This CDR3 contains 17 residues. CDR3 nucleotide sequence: TGTGCCAGCAGCTGGGGACAGGAGTTAGGCTCCTACAATGAGCAGTTCTTC. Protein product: CASSWGQELGSYNEQFF.

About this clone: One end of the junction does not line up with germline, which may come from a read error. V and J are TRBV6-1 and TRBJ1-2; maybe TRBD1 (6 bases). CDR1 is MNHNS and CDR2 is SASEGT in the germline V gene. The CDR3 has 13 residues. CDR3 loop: CASREGESYGYTF. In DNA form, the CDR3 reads TGTGCCAGCCGTGAGGGGGAGAGCTATGGCTACACCTTC.

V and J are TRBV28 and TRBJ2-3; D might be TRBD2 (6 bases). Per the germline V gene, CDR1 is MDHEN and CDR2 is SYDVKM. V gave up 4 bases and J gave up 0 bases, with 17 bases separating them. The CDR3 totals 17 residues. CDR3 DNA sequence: TGTGCCAGCAGTTCCCCGGCCGGACTAAGAAGCACAGATACGCAGTATTTT. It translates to CASSSPAGLRSTDTQYF.

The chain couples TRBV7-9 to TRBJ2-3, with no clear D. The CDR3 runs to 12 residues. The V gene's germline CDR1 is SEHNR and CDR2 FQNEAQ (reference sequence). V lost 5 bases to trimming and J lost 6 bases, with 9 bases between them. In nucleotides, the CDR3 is TGTGCCAGCAGCGGAAGAGGCGATACGCAGTATTTT. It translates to CASSGRGDTQYF.